This T cell receptor beta chain originates from a study of blood T cell repertoires in COVID-19. Overall study: The samples span acute and convalescent COVID-19 from the United States, Italy and Spain. From T cells, B-cell-depleted T cells, or PBMCs came the material, which was cDNA or gDNA.

Germline CDR1 reads LNHDA; CDR2 reads SQIVND (reference sequence). The CDR3 has 20 residues. With V trimmed by 3 bases and J by 4 bases, 20 bases remained unmatched. As processed by the authors: The assay estimated nucleated cells by amplifying reference gene primers. Method: immunoSEQ multiplex PCR; TCRdb's copy keeps in-frame clones and lacks some. V, J and clone size are taken as reported in that table, and D and trimming were inferred from the DNA itself. The sample consists of 130,000 or so clones, roughly 83% of them appearing once. The receptor was isolated from a woman of 80 years or more with acute or convalescent COVID-19. This chain links TRBV19 with TRBJ1-5, with 8 nucleotides matching TRBD1. Sequenced sample: peripheral blood. This CDR3 is CASSIGVRKTGEKGNQPQHF. CDR3 sequence (DNA): TGTGCCAGTAGTATCGGGGTCCGGAAGACAGGGGAAAAGGGGAATCAGCCCCAGCATTTT.